The 11 T cell receptor beta chains below all came from one sample that was sequenced in a study of cytomegalovirus exposure and HLA in healthy donors. The PCR ran on 60 Vbeta and 13 Jbeta primers. Sequencing was performed with immunoSEQ multiplex PCR; in TCRdb, only in-frame clones are kept and a portion is missing. This table has 95,000 to 110,000 clones, 60% to 85% appearing once. Sequenced input: PBMCs. The receptors were gathered from a man between 50 and 59 years old in good health and CMV-seropositive.

For this clone: Other DNA sequences in the same sample also yield this CDR3. The chain carries TRBV5-1 and TRBJ2-3; a weak D match, TRBD2 (6 bases). Germline V gene sequence: CDR1 SGHRS, CDR2 YFSETQ. This CDR3 has 15 residues. V lost 1 base to trimming and J lost 3 bases, with 12 bases between them. The CDR3 sequence: CASSLRGLGTDTQYF. The CDR3 nucleotides are TGCGCCAGCAGCTTGCGGGGACTTGGGACAGATACGCAGTATTTT.

V gene TRBV2 combines with J gene TRBJ2-1; perhaps TRBD1 as D (5 bases). V was shortened by 6 bases and J by 4 bases, with 7 bases between the two germline ends. The CDR3 has 12 amino acids. In germline, CDR1 is SNHLY, CDR2 FYNNEI. CDR3 bases: TGTGCCAGCAGGTCAGGGTACAATGAGCAGTTCTTC. Residues: CASRSGYNEQFF.

V usage is TRBV2 and J usage is TRBJ2-5; perhaps TRBD1 as D (6 bases). Looked up from germline, CDR1 is SNHLY and CDR2 is FYNNEI. The CDR3 is 11 amino acids. V shed 8 bases and J shed 5 bases, with 9 bases lying between them. CDR3 residues: CASGQGETQYF. The CDR3 nucleotides are TGTGCCAGCGGGCAGGGGGAGACCCAGTACTTC.

The chain joins TRBV6-5 to TRBJ2-7, with 7 bases identical to TRBD2. V lost 0 bases, J lost 4 bases, and 6 bases stayed unmatched. The CDR3 contains 15 residues. CDR1 is MNHEY and CDR2 is SVGAGI in the germline V gene. CDR3 coding DNA: TGTGCCAGCAGTTACTCGAGGGAGGGCTTTTACGAGCAGTACTTC. This codes for CASSYSREGFYEQYF.

This chain links TRBV28 with TRBJ2-1, with 8 nucleotides matching TRBD2. This CDR3 is built from 14 residues. Trimming cost V 6 bases and J 4 bases; bases outside gene matches: 5. The germline V gene has CDR1 MDHEN and CDR2 SYDVKM. CDR3 in DNA: TGTGCCAGCAGCCCAGCGGGAGTATACAATGAGCAGTTCTTC. Encoded protein: CASSPAGVYNEQFF. The whole variable domain, filled in from reference TRBV28 and TRBJ2-1, reads DVKVTQSSRYLVKRTGEKVFLECVQDMDHENMFWYRQDPGLGLRLIYFSYDVKMKEKGDIPEGYSVSREKKERFSLILESASTNQTSMYLCASSPAGVYNEQFFGPGTRLTVL.

This clone showed up just a few times. The V gene is TRBV7-9, the J gene TRBJ1-5; 7 bases agree with TRBD1. This CDR3 contains 15 residues. Germline V gene sequence: CDR1 SEHNR, CDR2 FQNEAQ (reference sequence). V was clipped by 5 bases and J by 4 bases; unmatched bases: 8. The CDR3 sequence: CASSATGVANQPQHF. DNA of the CDR3: TGTGCCAGCAGCGCCACAGGGGTCGCTAATCAGCCCCAGCATTTT. Variable domain in full (rest from reference TRBV7-9 and TRBJ1-5): DTGVSQNPRHKITKRGQNVTFRCDPISEHNRLYWYRQTLGQGPEFLTYFQNEAQLEKSRLLSDRFSAERPKGSFSTLEIQRTEQGDSAMYLCASSATGVANQPQHFGDGTRLSIL.

V usage is TRBV14 and J usage is TRBJ2-5; possible D gene TRBD1, 5 bases. Germline CDR1 is SGHDN and CDR2 is FVKESK. CDR3 length equals 14 residues. V was shortened by 2 bases and J by 2 bases, with 9 bases between the two germline ends. The CDR3 nucleotides are TGTGCCAGCAGCCAATTTAACAGGCAAGAGACCCAGTACTTC. Translated, it gives CASSQFNRQETQYF. Drawing the rest from reference TRBV14 and TRBJ2-5, the complete variable domain is EAGVTQFPSHSVIEKGQTVTLRCDPISGHDNLYWYRRVMGKEIKFLLHFVKESKQDESGMPNNRFLAERTGGTYSTLKVQPAELEDSGVYFCASSQFNRQETQYFGPGTRLLVL.

V is TRBV7-6 and J is TRBJ2-7, with 9 bases matching TRBD1. The V gene's germline CDR1 is SGHVS and CDR2 FNYEAQ. With V trimmed by 6 bases and J by 6 bases, 12 bases remained unmatched. The CDR3 contains 15 residues. CDR3 DNA: TGTGCCAGCAGTAAAAGTCGGGACAGGGAAGGCGAGCAGTACTTC. It specifies CASSKSRDREGEQYF.

This chain uses TRBV5-4 with TRBJ2-7; the match to TRBD1 covers 8 bases. V lost 0 bases to trimming and J lost 6 bases; unmatched junction nucleotides: 8. This CDR3 is built from 15 residues. Germline V lookup: CDR1 SGHNT, CDR2 YYREEE (reference sequence). The CDR3 loop is CASSLVGQGAGEQYF. The CDR3 coding sequence is TGTGCCAGCAGCTTGGTGGGGCAGGGGGCGGGCGAGCAGTACTTC.

This sequence joins TRBV5-1 and TRBJ2-7; 10 positions agree with TRBD2. The CDR3 runs 15 residues. V lost 0 bases and J lost 7; bases outside the gene matches: 7. CDR1 SGHRS and CDR2 YFSETQ come from the germline V gene. The CDR3 sequence: CASSLDSGRGREQYF. The DNA of the CDR3 is TGCGCCAGCAGCTTGGACAGCGGGAGGGGACGGGAGCAGTACTTC.

The chain has TRBV7-9 and TRBJ2-5; no firm D call. The CDR3 sequence is 16 residues long. The V end lost 1 base, the J end lost 5 bases, and 17 bases lay between the germline ends. The germline CDR1 and CDR2 sequences are SEHNR and FQNEAQ (reference sequence). CDR3 in amino acids: CASSLGHLGIMETQYF. As DNA, the CDR3 is TGTGCCAGCAGCTTAGGACACCTCGGCATAATGGAGACCCAGTACTTC.